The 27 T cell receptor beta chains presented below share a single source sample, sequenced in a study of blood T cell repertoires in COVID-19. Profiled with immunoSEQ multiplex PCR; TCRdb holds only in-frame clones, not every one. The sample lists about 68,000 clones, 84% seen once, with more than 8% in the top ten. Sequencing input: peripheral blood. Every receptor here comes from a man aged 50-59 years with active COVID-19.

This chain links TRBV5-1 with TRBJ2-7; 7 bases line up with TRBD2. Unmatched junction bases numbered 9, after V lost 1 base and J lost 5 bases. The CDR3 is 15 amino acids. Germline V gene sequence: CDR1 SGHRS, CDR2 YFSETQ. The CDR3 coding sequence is TGCGCCAGCAGCTTGTTGGCGGGGGATCTCGACGAGCAGTACTTC. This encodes CASSLLAGDLDEQYF.

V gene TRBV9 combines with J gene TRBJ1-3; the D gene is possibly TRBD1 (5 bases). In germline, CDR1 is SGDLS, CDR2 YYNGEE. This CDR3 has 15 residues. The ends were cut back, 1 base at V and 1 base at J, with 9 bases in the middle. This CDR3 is CASSVSDSSGNTIYF. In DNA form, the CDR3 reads TGTGCCAGCAGCGTATCCGACAGTTCTGGAAACACCATATATTTT.

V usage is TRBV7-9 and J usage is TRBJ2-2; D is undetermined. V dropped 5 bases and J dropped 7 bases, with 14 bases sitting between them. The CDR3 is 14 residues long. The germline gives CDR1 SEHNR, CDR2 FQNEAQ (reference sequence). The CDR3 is CASSLTGRIGELFF. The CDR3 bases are TGTGCCAGCAGCCTCACGGGTCGGATCGGGGAGCTGTTTTTT.

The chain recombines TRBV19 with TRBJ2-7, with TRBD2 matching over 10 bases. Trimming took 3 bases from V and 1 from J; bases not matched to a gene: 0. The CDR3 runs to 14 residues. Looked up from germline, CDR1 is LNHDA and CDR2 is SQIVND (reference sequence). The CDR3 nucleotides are TGTGCCAGTAGTATTAGCGGGAGGTCCTACGAGCAGTACTTC. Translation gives CASSISGRSYEQYF.

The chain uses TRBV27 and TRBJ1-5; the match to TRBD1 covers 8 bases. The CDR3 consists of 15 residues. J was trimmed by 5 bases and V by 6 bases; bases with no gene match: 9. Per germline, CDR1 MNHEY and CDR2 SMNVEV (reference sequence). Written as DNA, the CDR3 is TGTGCCAGCAGCCAACTCGACAGGGGCGATCAGCCCCAGCATTTT. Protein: CASSQLDRGDQPQHF.

The CDR3 here is CASTSLGRLNSPLHF. The CDR3 DNA reads as TGTGCCAGCACCTCCCTGGGCAGGCTAAATTCACCCCTCCACTTT. The chain couples TRBV27 to TRBJ1-6; no clear D gene. CDR1 MNHEY and CDR2 SMNVEV come from the germline V gene (reference sequence). There are 15 residues in the CDR3. Trimming stripped 7 bases from V and 7 bases from J, with 17 bases between.

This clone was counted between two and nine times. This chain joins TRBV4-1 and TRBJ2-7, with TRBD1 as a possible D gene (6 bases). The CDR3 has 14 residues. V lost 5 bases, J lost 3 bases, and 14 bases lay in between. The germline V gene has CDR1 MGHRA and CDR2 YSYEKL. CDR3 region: CASSVKVGHYEQYF. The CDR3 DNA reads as TGCGCCAGCAGCGTCAAGGTGGGACACTACGAGCAGTACTTC.

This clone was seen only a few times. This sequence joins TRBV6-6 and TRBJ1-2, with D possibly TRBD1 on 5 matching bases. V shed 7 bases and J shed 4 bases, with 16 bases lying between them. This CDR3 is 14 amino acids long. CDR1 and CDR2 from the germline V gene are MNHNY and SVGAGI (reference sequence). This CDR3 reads CASIVDSRIYGYTF. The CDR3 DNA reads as TGTGCCAGCATCGTTGACAGCCGGATCTATGGCTACACCTTC.

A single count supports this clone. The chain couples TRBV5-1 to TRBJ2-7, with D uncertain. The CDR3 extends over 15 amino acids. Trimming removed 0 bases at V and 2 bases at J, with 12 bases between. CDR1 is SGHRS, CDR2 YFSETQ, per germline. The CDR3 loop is CASSLEPTRTYEQYF. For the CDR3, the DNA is TGCGCCAGCAGCTTGGAACCAACTCGTACCTACGAGCAGTACTTC.

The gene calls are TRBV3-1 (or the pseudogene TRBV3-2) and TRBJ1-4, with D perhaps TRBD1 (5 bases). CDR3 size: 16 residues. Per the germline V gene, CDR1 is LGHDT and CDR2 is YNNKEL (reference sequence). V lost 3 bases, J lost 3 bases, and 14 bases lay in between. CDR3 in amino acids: CASSQGPSGANEKLFF. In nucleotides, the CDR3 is TGTGCCAGCAGCCAGGGACCGAGCGGGGCTAATGAAAAACTGTTTTTT.

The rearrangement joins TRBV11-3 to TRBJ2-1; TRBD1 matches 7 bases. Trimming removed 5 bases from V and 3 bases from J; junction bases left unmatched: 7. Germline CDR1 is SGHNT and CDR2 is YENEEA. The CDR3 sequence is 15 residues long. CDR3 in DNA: TGTGCCAGCAGCGATAGTTCAGGGGGCTACAATGAGCAGTTCTTC. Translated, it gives CASSDSSGGYNEQFF.

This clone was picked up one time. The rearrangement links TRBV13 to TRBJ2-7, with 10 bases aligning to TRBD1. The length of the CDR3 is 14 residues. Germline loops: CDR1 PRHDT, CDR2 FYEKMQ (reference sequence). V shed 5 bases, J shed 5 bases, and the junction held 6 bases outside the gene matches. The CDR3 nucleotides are TGTGCCAGCAGCCTGGGGGACAGGGGCGACGAGCAGTACTTC. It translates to CASSLGDRGDEQYF.

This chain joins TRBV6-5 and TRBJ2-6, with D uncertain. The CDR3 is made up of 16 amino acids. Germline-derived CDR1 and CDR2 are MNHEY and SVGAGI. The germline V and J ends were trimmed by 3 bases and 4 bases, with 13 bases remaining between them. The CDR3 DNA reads TGTGCCAGCAGTTATGGTGGTCTAACCGGGGCCAACGTCCTGACTTTC. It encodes CASSYGGLTGANVLTF.

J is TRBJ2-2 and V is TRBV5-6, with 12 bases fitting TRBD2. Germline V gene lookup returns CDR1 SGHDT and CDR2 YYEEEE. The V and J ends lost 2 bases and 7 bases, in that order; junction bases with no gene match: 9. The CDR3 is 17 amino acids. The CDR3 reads CASSLLLAGGSHGELFF. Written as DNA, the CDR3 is TGTGCCAGCAGCTTACTACTAGCGGGGGGCTCCCACGGGGAGCTGTTTTTT.

CDR3 loop: CASRPQGPGNTIYF. DNA of the CDR3: TGTGCCAGCAGACCGCAGGGCCCTGGAAACACCATATATTTT. The rearrangement uses TRBV2 and TRBJ1-3; perhaps TRBD1 as D (5 bases). The CDR3 is made up of 14 amino acids. V was clipped by 6 bases and J by 2 bases, with 11 bases between them. Germline CDR1 reads SNHLY; CDR2 reads FYNNEI.

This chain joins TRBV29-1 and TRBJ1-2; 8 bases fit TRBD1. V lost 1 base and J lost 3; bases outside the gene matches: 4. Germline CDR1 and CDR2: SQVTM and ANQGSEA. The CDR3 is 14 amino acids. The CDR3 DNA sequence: TGCAGCGTTGAAGGCAGGGGGCGCGACTATGGCTACACCTTC. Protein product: CSVEGRGRDYGYTF.

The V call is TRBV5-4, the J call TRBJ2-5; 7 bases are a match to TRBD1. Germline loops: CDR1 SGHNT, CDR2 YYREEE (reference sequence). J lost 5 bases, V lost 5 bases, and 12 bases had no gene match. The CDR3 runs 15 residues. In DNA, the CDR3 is TGTGCCAGCAGTTCGACCCCAGGACAGGAGGAGACCCAGTACTTC. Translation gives CASSSTPGQEETQYF.

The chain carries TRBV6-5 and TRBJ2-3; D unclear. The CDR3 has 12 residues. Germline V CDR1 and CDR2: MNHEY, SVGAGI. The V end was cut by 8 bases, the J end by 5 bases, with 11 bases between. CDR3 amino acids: CASALTGDTQYF. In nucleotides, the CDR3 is TGTGCCAGCGCGCTGACTGGAGATACGCAGTATTTT.

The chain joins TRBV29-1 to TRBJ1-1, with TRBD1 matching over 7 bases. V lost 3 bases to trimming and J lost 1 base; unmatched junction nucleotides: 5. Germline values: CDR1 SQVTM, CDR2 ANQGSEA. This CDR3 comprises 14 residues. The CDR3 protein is CSVDQTGPNTEAFF. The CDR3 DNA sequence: TGCAGCGTTGACCAGACAGGGCCGAACACTGAAGCTTTCTTT. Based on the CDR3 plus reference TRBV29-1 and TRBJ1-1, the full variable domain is SAVISQKPSRDICQRGTSLTIQCQVDSQVTMMFWYRQQPGQSLTLIATANQGSEATYESGFVIDKFPISRPNLTFSTLTVSNMSPEDSSIYLCSVDQTGPNTEAFFGQGTRLTVV.

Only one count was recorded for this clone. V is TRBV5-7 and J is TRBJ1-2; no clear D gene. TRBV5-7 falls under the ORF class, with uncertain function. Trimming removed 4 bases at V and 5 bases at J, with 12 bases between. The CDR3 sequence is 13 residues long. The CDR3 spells CASSPSPGYGYTF. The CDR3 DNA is TGTGCCAGCAGCCCCTCGCCAGGATATGGCTACACCTTC.

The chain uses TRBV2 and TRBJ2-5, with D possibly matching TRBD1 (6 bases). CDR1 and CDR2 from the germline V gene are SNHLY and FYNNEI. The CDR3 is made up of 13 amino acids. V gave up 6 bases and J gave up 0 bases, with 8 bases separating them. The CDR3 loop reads CASSRDNQETQYF. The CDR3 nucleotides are TGTGCCAGCAGCCGGGACAACCAAGAGACCCAGTACTTC.

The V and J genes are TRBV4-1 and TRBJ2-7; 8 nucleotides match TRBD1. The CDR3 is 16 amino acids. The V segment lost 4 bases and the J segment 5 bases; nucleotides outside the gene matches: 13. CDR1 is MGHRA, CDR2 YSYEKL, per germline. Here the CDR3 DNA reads TGCGCCAGCAGCCTCGACGGGACAGGCCTCCCTCACGAGCAGTACTTC. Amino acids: CASSLDGTGLPHEQYF.

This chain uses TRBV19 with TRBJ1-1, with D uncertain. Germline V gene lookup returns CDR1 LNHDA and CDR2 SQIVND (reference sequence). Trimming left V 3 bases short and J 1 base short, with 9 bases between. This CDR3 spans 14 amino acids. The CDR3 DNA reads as TGTGCCAGTAGTATTTCCCCCCAGAACACTGAAGCTTTCTTT. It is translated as CASSISPQNTEAFF.

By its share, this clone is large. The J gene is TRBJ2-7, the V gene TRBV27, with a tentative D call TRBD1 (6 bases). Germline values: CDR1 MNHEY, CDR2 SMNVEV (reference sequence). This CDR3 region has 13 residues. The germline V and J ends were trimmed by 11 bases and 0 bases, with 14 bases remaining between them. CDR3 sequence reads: CASRGYASYEQYF. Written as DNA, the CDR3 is TGTGCCTCTAGGGGGTACGCCTCCTACGAGCAGTACTTC.

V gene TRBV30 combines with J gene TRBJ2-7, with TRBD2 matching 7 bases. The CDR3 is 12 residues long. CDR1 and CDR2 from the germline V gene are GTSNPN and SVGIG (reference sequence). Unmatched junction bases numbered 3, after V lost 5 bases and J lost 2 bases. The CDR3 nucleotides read TGTGCCTGGGGACTAGACACCTACGAGCAGTACTTC. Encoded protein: CAWGLDTYEQYF. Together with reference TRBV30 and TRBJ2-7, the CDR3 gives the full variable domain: SQTIHQWPATLVQPVGSPLSLECTVEGTSNPNLYWYRQAAGRGLQLLFYSVGIGQISSEVPQNLSASRPQDRQFILSSKKLLLSDSGFYLCAWGLDTYEQYFGPGTRLTVT.

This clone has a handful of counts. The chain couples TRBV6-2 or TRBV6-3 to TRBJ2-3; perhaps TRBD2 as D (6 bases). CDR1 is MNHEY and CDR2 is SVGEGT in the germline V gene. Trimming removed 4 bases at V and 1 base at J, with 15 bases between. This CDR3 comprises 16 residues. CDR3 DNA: TGTGCCAGCAGTTCGACATCGACTAGTCGCACAGATACGCAGTATTTT. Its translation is CASSSTSTSRTDTQYF.

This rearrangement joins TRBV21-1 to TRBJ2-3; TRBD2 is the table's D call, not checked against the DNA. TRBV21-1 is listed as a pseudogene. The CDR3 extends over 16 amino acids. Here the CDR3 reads CASSKEEVAGPDTQYF. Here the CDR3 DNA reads TGTGCCAGCAGCAAAGAGGAGGTGGCAGGACCAGATACGCAGTATTTT.